This T cell receptor beta chain was captured by sequencing in a study of control samples from healthy donors and cancer patients. Germline CDR1 MNHEY, CDR2 SVGAGI. The CDR3 runs 13 residues. Trimming cost V 5 bases and J 3 bases; bases outside gene matches: 2. Clones were read by immunoSEQ multiplex PCR, and TCRdb kept only the in-frame ones, dropping some. The data show around 63,000 clones, about 87% seen once. This rearrangement joins TRBV6-5 to TRBJ1-2; TRBD1 aligns across 8 bases. The sequencing input was PBMCs. This sequence originates from a woman in her 50s with head and neck cancer. CDR3 amino acids: CASSMTGDYGYTF. The CDR3 DNA is TGTGCCAGCAGTATGACAGGGGACTATGGCTACACCTTC.